This T cell receptor (beta chain) originates from a study of blood T cell repertoires in COVID-19. Repertoires were generated with immunoSEQ multiplex PCR, while TCRdb's copy carries only in-frame clones and drops some. The repertoire holds some 350,000 clones, with 88% as singletons. The Seattle patients joined while their infection was active and were tracked longitudinally afterward. In germline, CDR1 is SGDLS, CDR2 YYNGEE. V was trimmed by 4 bases and J by 8 bases, leaving 21 bases between them. This CDR3 has 15 amino acids. The TCR sequence derives from a woman in her seventies with COVID-19, enrolled during active disease. Material for sequencing was peripheral blood. The chain joins TRBV9 to TRBJ1-2; D is possibly TRBD1 (6 bases). The DNA for the CDR3 is TGTGCCAGCAGCACTAACCCTTCACAGGGCGGGGGCTACACCTTC. It translates to CASSTNPSQGGGYTF.